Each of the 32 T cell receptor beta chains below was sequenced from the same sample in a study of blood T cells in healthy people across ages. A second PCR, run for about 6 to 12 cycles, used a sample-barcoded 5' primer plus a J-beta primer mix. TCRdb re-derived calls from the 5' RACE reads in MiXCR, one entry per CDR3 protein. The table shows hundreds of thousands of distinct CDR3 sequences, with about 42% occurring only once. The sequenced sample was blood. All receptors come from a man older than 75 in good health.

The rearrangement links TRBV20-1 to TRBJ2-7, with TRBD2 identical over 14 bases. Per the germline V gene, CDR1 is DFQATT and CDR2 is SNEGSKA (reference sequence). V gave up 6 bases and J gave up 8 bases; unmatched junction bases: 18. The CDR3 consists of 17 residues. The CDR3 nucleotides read TGCAGTGCAAACTTGGGACTAGCGGGAGATCGAGCTTACAAGCAGTACTTC. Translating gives CSANLGLAGDRAYKQYF.

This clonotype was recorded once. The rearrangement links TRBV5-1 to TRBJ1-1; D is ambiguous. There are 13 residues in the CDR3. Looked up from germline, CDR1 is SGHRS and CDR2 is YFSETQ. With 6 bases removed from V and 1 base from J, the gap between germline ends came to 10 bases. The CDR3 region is CASKNERNTEAFF. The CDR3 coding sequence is TGCGCCAGCAAGAACGAGAGGAACACTGAAGCTTTCTTT.

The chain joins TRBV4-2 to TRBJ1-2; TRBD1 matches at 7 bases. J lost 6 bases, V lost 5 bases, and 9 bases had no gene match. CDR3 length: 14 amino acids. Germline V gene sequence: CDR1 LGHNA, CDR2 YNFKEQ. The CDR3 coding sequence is TGTGCCAGCAGCGCCGCGGGACAGAACAATGGCTACACCTTC. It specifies CASSAAGQNNGYTF.

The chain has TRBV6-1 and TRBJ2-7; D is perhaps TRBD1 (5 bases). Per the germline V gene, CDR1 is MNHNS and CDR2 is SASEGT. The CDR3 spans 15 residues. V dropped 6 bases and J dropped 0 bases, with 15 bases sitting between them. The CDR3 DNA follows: TGTGCCAGCAGAGACGCAGGGTTAAGCTCCTACGAGCAGTACTTC. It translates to CASRDAGLSSYEQYF.

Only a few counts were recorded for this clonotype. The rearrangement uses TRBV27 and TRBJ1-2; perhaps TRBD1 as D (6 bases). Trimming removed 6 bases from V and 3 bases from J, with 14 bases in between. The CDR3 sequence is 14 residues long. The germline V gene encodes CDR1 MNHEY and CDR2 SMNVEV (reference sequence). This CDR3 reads CASRRAGEDYGYTF. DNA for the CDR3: TGTGCCAGCAGAAGGGCAGGGGAGGACTATGGCTACACCTTC.

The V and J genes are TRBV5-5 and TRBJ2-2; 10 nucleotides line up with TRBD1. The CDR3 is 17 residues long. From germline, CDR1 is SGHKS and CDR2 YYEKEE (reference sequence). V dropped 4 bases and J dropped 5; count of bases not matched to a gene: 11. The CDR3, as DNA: TGTGCCAGCAGCCTGATGGGACAGGGGAGTAGGACCGGGGAGCTGTTTTTT. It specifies CASSLMGQGSRTGELFF. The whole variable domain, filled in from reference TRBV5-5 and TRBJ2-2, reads DAGVTQSPTHLIKTRGQQVTLRCSPISGHKSVSWYQQVLGQGPQFIFQYYEKEERGRGNFPDRFSARQFPNYSSELNVNALLLGDSALYLCASSLMGQGSRTGELFFGEGSRLTVL.

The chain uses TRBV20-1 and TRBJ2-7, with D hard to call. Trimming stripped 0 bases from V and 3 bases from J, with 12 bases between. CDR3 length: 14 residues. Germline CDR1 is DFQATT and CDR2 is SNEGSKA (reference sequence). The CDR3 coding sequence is TGCAGTGCTAGAGATTATAGGACCGACTACGAGCAGTACTTC. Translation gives CSARDYRTDYEQYF.

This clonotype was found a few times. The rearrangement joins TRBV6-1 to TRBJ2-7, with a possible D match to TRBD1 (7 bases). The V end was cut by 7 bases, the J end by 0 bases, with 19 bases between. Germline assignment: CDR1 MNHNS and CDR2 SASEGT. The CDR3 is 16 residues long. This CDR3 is CASTVRGQLSSYEQYF. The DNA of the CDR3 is TGTGCCAGCACTGTGCGGGGACAGCTTAGCTCCTACGAGCAGTACTTC.

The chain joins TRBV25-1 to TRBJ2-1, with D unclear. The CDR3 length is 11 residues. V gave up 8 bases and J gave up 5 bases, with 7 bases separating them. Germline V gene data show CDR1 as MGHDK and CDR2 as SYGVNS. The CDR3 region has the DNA TGTGCCAGCCGCAAGAACAATGAGCAGTTCTTC. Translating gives CASRKNNEQFF.

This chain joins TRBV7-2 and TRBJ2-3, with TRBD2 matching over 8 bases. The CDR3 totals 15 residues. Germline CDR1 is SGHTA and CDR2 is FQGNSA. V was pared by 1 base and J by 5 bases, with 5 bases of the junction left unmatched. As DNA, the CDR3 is TGTACCAGCAGCTTAGATAGCGGGGTTGAAGATACGCAGTATTTT. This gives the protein CTSSLDSGVEDTQYF.

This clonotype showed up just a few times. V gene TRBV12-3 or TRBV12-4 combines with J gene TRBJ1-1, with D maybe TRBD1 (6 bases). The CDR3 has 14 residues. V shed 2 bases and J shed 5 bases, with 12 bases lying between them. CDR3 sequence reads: CASSLIIQGTEAFF. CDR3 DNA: TGTGCCAGCAGTTTAATTATACAGGGTACTGAAGCTTTCTTT.

The CDR3 sequence is CASSLDRGNQETQYF. In DNA form, the CDR3 reads TGCGCCAGCAGCTTGGACAGGGGAAACCAAGAGACCCAGTACTTC. The chain joins TRBV5-1 to TRBJ2-5; 7 bases fit TRBD1. The CDR3 sequence is 15 residues long. J lost 0 bases, V lost 0 bases, and 2 bases had no gene match. Germline values: CDR1 SGHRS, CDR2 YFSETQ.

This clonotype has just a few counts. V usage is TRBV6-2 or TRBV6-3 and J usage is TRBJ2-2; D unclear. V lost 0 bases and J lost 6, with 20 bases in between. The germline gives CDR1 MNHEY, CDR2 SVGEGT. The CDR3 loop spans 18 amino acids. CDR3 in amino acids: CASSYSKRAGKRAGELFF. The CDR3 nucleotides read TGTGCCAGCAGTTACTCGAAACGGGCCGGTAAACGCGCCGGGGAGCTGTTTTTT.

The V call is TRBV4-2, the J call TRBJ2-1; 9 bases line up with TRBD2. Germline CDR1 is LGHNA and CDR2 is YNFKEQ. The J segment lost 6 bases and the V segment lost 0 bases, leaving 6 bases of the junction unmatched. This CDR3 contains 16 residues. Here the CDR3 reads CASSQDGGGARNEQFF. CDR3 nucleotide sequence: TGTGCCAGCAGCCAAGATGGCGGGGGGGCTCGCAATGAGCAGTTCTTC.

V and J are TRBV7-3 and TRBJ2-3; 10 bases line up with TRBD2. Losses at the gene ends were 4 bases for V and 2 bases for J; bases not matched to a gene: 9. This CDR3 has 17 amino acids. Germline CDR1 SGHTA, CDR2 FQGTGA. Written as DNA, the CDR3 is TGTGCCAGCAGCTCTACTGGGCTAGCGGGGGACACAGATACGCAGTATTTT. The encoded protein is CASSSTGLAGDTDTQYF. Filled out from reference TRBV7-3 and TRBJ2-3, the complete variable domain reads GAGVSQTPSNKVTEKGKYVELRCDPISGHTALYWYRQSLGQGPEFLIYFQGTGAADDSGLPNDRFFAVRPEGSVSTLKIQRTERGDSAVYLCASSSTGLAGDTDTQYFGPGTRLTVL.

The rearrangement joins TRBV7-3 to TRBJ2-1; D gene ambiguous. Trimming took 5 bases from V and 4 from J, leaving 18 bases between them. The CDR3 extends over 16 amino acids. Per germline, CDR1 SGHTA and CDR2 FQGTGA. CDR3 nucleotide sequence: TGTGCCAGCAGCGCCACCGGATCTGGAGTATACAATGAGCAGTTCTTC. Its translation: CASSATGSGVYNEQFF.

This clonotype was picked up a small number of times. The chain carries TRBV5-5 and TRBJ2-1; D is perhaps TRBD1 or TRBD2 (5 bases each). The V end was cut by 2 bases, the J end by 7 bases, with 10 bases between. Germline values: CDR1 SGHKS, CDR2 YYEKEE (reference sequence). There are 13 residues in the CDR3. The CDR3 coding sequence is TGTGCCAGCAGCTTTGGGACGGAGAATGAGCAGTTCTTC. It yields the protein CASSFGTENEQFF.

CDR3 amino acids: CASSFNRGVNTGELFF. Written as DNA, the CDR3 is TGTGCCAGCAGTTTCAACAGGGGTGTGAACACCGGGGAGCTGTTTTTT. The chain uses TRBV12-3 or TRBV12-4 and TRBJ2-2; TRBD1 aligns across 7 bases. The V and J ends lost 3 bases and 1 base, in that order; junction bases with no gene match: 5. The CDR3 runs 16 residues.

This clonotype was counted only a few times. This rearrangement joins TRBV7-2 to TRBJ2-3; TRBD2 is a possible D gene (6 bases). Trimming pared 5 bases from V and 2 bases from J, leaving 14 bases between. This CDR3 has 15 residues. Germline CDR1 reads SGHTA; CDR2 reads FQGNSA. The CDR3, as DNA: TGTGCCAGCAGCCTTGGGCGGGGAGACACAGATACGCAGTATTTT. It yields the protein CASSLGRGDTDTQYF.

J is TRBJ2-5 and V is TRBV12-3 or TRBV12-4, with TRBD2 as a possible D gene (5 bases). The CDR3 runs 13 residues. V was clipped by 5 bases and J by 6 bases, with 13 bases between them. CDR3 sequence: CASSVGLEQTQYF. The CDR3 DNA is TGTGCCAGCAGTGTAGGACTGGAGCAGACCCAGTACTTC.

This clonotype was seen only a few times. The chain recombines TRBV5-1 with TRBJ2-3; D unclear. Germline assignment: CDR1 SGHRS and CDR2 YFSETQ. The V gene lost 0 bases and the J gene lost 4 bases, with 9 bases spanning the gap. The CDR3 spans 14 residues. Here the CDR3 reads CASSLDPPPDTQYF. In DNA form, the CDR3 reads TGCGCCAGCAGCTTGGACCCTCCCCCAGATACGCAGTATTTT.

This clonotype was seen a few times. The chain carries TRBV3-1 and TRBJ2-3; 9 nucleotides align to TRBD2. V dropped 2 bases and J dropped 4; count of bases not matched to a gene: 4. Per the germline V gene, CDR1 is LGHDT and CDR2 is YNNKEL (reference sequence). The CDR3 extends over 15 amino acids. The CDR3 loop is CASSQISGSSDTQYF. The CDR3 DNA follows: TGTGCCAGCAGCCAAATTAGCGGGAGTTCAGATACGCAGTATTTT.

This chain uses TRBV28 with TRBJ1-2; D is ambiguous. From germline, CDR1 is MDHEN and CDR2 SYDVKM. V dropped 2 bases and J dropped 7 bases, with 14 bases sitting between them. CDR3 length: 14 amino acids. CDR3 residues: CASSLTGSRSGYTF. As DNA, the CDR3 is TGTGCCAGCAGTTTAACGGGGAGTCGGAGTGGCTACACCTTC.

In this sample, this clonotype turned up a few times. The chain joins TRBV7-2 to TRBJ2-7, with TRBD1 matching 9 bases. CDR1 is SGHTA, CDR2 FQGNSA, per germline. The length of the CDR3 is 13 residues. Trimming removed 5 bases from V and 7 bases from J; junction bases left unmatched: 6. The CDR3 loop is CASSGDRAGEQYF. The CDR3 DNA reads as TGTGCCAGCAGCGGGGACAGGGCGGGTGAGCAGTACTTC.

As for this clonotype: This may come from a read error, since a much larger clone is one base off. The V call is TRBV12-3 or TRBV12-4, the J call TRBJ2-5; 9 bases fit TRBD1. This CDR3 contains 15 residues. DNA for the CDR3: TGTGCCCGCAGGATGACAGGGGGTTACCAAGAGACCCAGTACTTC. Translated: CARRMTGGYQETQYF.

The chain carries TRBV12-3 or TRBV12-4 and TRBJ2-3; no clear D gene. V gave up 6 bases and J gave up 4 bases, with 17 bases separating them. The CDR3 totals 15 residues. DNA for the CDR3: TGTGCCAGCAGCCAAAGGATCGGCCGCGCAGATACGCAGTATTTT. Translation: CASSQRIGRADTQYF.

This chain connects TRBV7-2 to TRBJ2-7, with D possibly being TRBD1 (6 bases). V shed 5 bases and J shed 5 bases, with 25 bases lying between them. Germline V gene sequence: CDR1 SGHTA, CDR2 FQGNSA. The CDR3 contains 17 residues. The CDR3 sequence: CASSTGPGETGSHEQYF. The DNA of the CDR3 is TGTGCCAGCAGCACAGGACCCGGTGAGACAGGTTCCCACGAGCAGTACTTC.

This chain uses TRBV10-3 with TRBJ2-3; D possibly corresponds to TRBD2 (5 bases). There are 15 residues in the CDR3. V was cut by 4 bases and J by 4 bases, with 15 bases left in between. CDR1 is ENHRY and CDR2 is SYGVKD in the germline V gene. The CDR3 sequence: CAISVVSGAADTQYF. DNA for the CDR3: TGTGCCATCAGTGTTGTCAGCGGTGCGGCAGATACGCAGTATTTT.

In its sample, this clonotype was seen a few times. The CDR3 protein is CASSRRGNGENIQYF. CDR3 sequence (DNA): TGCGCCAGCAGCCGAAGGGGGAACGGGGAAAACATTCAGTACTTC. V gene TRBV5-1 combines with J gene TRBJ2-4; D may be TRBD1 (6 bases). V lost 4 bases and J lost 5, with 16 bases in between. The length of the CDR3 is 15 residues. In germline, CDR1 is SGHRS, CDR2 YFSETQ.

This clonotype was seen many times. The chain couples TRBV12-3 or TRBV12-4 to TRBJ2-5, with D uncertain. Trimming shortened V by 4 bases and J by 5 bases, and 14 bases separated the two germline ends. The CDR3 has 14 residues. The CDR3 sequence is CASSSLPMRETQYF. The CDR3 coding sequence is TGTGCCAGCAGTTCGTTACCTATGAGGGAGACCCAGTACTTC.

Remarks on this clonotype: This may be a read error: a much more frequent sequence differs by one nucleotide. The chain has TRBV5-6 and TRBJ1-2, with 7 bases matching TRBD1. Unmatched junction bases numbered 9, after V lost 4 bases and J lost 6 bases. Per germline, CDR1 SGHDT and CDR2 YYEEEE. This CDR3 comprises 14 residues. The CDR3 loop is CASSVVTGMDGYTF. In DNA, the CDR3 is TGTGCCAGCAGCGTGGTGACAGGGATGGATGGCTACACCTTC.

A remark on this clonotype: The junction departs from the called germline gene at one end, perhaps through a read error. The CDR3 sequence is CTSSLVSGSGVTYEQYF. The CDR3 DNA reads as TGTACCAGCAGCTTAGTTTCGGGTAGCGGTGTTACCTACGAGCAGTACTTC. The chain uses TRBV11-3 and TRBJ2-5; weak D call: TRBD2 (6 bases). The J call is doubtful: the DNA matches TRBJ2-7 better. This CDR3 comprises 17 residues. CDR1 is SGHNT and CDR2 is YENEEA in the germline V gene.